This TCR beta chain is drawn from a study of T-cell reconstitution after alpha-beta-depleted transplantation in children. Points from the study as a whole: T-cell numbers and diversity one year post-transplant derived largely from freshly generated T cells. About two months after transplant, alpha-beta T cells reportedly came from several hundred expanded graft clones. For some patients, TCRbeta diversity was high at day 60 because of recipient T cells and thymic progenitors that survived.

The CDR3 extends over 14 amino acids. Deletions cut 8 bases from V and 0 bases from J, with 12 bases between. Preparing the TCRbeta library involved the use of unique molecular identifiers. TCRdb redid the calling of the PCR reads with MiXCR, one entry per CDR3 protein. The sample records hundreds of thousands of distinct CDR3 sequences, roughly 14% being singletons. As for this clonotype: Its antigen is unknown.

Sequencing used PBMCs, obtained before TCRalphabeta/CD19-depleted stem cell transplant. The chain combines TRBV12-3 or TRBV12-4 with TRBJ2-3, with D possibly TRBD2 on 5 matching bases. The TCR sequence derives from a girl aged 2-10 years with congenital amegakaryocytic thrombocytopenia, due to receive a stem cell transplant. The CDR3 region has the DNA TGTGCCAGCGGAGCCAGCGGCAGCACAGATACGCAGTATTTT. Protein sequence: CASGASGSTDTQYF.